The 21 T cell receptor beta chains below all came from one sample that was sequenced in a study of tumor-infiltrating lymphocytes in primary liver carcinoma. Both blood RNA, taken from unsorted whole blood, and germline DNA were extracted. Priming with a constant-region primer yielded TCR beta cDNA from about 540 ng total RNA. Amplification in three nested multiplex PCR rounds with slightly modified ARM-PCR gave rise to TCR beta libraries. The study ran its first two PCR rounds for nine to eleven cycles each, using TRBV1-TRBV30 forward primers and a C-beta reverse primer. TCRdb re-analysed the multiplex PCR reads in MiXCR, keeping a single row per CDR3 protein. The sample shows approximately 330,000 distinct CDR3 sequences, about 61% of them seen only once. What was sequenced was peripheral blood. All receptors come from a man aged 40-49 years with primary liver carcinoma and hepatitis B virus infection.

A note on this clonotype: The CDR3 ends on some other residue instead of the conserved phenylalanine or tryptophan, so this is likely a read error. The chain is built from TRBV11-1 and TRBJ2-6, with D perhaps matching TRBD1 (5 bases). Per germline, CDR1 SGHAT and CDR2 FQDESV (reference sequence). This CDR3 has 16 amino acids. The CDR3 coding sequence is TGTGCCAGCAGCTTAAACGGCGGCGCTGGGGCCAACATCCTGACTATC. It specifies CASSLNGGAGANILTI.

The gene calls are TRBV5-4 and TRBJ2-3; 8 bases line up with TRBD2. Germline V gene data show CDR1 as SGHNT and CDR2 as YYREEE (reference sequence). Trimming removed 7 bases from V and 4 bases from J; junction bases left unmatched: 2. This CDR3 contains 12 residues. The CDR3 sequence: CASSAGADTQYF. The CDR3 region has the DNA TGTGCCAGCTCAGCGGGAGCAGATACGCAGTATTTT.

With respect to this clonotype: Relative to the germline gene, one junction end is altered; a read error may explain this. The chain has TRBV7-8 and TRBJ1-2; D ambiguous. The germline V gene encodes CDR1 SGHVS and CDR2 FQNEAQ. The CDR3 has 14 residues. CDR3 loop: CASSLIVGGYGCTF. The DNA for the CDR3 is TGTGCCAGCAGCTTGATAGTGGGCGGCTATGGCTGCACCTTC.

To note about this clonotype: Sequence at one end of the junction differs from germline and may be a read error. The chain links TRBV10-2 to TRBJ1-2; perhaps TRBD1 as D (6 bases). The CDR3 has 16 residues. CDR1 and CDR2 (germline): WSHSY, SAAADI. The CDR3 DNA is TGCACCAGCAGTGAGTCTAAGGGACAACGGAAGGGAGGCTACACCTTC. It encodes CTSSESKGQRKGGYTF.

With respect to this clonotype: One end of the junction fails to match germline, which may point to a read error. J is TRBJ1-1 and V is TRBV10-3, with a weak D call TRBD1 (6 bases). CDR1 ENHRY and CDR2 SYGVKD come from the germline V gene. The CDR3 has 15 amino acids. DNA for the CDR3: TGTGTCATCAGAGACCTCGACAGGACGAACACTGAAGCTTTCTTT. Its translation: CVIRDLDRTNTEAFF.

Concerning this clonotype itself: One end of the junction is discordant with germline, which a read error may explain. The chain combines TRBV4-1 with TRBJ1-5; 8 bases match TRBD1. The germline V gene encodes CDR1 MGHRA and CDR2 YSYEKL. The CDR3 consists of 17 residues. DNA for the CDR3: TGCGCCAGCTGCCAAGATATTCGGACAGGGACCGATCAGCCCCAGCATTTT. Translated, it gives CASCQDIRTGTDQPQHF.

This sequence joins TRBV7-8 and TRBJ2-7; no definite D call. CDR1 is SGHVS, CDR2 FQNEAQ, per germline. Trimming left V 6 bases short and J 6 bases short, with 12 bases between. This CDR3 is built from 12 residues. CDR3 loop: CASSLRLLEQYF. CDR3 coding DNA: TGTGCCAGCAGTCTAAGACTGCTCGAGCAGTACTTC.

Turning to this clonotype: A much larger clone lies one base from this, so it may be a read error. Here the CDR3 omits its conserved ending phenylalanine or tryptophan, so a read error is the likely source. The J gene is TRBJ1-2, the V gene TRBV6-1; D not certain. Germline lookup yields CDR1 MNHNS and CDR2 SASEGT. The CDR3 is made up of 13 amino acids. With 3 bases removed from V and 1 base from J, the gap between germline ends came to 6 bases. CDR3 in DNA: TGTGCCAGCAGTGACACATTTAACTATGGCTACACCCTC. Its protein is CASSDTFNYGYTL.

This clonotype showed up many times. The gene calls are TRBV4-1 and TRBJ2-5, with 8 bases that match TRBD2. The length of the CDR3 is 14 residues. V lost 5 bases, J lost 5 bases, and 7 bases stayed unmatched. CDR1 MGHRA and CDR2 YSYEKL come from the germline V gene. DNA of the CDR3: TGCGCCAGCAGCTTCAGCGGGGGAAGGGAGACCCAGTACTTC. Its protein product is CASSFSGGRETQYF.

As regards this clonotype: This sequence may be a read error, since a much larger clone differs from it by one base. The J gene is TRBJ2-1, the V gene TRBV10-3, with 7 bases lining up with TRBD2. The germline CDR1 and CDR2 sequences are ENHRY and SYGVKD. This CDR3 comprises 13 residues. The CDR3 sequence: CVISVASGNEQFF. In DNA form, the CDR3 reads TGTGTCATCAGTGTTGCTAGCGGAAATGAGCAGTTCTTC.

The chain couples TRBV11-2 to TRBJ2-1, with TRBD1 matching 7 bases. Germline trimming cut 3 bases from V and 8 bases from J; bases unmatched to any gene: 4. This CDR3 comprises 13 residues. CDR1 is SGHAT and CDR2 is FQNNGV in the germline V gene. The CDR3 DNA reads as TGTGCCAGCAGCTTGGAAGGGGGCGATGAGCAGTTCTTC. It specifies CASSLEGGDEQFF.

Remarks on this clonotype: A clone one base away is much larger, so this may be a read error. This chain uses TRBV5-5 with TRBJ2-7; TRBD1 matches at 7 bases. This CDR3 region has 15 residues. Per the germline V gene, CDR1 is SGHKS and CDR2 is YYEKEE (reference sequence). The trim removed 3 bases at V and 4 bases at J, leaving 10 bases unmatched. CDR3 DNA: TGTGCCAGCAGCTACCGGGACAGCCTACTATACGAGCAGTACTTC. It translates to CASSYRDSLLYEQYF.

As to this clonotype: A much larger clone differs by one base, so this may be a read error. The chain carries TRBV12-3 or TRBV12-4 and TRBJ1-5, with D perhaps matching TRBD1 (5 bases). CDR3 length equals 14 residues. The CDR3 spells CASCFLQGNQPQHF. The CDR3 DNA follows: TGTGCCAGCTGTTTTCTACAGGGCAATCAGCCCCAGCATTTT.

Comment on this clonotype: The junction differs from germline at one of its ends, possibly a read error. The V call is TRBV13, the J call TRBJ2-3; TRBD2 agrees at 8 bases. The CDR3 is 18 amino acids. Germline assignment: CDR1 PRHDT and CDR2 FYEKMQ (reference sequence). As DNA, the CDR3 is TGTGCCAGTAGCTCAACTAACGGGAGGGCCGCAGTGTCAGATACGCAGTATTTT. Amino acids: CASSSTNGRAAVSDTQYF.

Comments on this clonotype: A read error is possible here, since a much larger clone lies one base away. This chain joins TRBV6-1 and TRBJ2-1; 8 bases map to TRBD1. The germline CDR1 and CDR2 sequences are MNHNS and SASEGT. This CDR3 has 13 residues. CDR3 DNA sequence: TGTGCCAGCAGGAAGACAGGGGATAATGAGCATTTCTTC. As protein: CASRKTGDNEHFF.

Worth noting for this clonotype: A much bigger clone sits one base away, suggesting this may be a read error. For the CDR3, the DNA is TGTGCCTGGAGAGTAAAGGGACGCTATGGCTACACCTTC. This sequence encodes CAWRVKGRYGYTF. This chain uses TRBV30 with TRBJ1-2; D possibly corresponds to TRBD1 (5 bases). Trimming pared 3 bases from V and 4 bases from J, leaving 12 bases between. Germline CDR1 GTSNPN, CDR2 SVGIG (reference sequence). The CDR3 spans 13 residues. Combining the CDR3 with reference TRBV30 and TRBJ1-2 gives the whole variable domain SQTIHQWPATLVQPVGSPLSLECTVEGTSNPNLYWYRQAAGRGLQLLFYSVGIGQISSEVPQNLSASRPQDRQFILSSKKLLLSDSGFYLCAWRVKGRYGYTFGSGTRLTVV.

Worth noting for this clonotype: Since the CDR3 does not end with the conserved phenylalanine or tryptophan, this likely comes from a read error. DNA of the CDR3: TGTGCCAGCAGCAGGATCCTCATAGATACGCAGTATTCT. This sequence encodes CASSRILIDTQYS. The chain carries TRBV11-1 and TRBJ2-3; D unclear. Germline-derived CDR1 and CDR2 are SGHAT and FQDESV (reference sequence). Trimming stripped 5 bases from V and 5 bases from J, with 11 bases between. The CDR3 is made up of 13 amino acids.

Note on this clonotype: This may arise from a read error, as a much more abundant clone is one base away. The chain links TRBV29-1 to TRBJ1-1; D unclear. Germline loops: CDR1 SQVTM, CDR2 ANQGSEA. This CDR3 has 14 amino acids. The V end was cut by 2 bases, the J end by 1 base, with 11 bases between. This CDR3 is CSVEQVCGNTEAFF. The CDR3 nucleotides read TGCAGCGTTGAACAGGTATGTGGGAACACTGAAGCTTTCTTT.

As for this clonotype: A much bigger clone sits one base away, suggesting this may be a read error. CDR3 amino acids: CSSSLPPRETQYF. In nucleotides, the CDR3 is TGTTCCAGCAGTTTACCCCCCCGGGAGACCCAGTACTTC. The rearrangement uses TRBV12-3 or TRBV12-4 and TRBJ2-5; D is uncertain. The CDR3 is made up of 13 amino acids.

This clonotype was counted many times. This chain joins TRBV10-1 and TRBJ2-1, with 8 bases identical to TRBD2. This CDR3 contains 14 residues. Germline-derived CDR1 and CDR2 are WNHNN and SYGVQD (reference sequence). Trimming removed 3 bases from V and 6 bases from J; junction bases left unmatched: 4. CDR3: CASSESGSVNEQFF. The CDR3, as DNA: TGCGCCAGCAGTGAAAGCGGGAGCGTCAATGAGCAGTTCTTC.

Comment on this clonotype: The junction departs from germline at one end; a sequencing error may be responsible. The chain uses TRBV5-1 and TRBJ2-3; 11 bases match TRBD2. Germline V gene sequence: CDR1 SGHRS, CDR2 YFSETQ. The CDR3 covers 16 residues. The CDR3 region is CAGSTGLAGTTDTQYF. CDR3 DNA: TGCGCCGGCAGCACCGGACTAGCGGGTACCACAGATACGCAGTATTTT. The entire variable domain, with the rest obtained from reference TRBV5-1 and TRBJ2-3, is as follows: KAGVTQTPRYLIKTRGQQVTLSCSPISGHRSVSWYQQTPGQGLQFLFEYFSETQRNKGNFPGRFSGRQFSNSRSEMNVSTLELGDSALYLCAGSTGLAGTTDTQYFGPGTRLTVL.